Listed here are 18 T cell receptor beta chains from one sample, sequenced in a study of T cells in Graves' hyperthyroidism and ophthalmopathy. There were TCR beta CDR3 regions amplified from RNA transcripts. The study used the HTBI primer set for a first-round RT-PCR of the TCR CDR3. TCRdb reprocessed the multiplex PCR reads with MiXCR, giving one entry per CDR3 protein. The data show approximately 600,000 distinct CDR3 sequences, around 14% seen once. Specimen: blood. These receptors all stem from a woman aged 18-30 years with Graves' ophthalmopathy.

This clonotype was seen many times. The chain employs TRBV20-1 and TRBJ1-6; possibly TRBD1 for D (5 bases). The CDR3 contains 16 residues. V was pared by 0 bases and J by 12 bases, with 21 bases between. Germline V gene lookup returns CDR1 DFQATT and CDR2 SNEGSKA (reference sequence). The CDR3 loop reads CSARDARRGEGQPLHF. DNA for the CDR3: TGCAGTGCTAGAGATGCCCGCCGGGGCGAGGGCCAACCCCTCCACTTT.

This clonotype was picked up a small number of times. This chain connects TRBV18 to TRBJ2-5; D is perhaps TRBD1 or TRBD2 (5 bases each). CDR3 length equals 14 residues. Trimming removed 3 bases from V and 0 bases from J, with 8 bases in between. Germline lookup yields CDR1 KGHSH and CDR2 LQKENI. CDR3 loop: CASSPPGHQETQYF. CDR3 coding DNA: TGTGCCAGCTCACCCCCGGGACACCAAGAGACCCAGTACTTC.

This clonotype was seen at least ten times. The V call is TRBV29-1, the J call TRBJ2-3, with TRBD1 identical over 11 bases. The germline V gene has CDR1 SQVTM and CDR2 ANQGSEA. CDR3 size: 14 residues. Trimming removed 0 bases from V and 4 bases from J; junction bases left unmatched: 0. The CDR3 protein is CSVEEGQGADTQYF. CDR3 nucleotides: TGCAGCGTTGAAGAGGGACAGGGGGCAGATACGCAGTATTTT.

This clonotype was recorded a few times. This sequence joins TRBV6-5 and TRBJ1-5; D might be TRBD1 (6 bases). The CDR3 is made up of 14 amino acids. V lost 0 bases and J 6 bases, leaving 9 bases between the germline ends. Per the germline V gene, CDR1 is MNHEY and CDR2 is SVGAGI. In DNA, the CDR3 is TGTGCCAGCAGTTACTCTCGGGGGCTTCAGCCCCAGCATTTT. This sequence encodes CASSYSRGLQPQHF.

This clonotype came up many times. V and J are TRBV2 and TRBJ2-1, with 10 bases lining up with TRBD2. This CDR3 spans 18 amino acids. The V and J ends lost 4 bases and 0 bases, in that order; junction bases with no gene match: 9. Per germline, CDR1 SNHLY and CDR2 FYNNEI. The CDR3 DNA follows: TGTGCCAGCAGTGGAGCCAGCGGGAGGGCCAGCTCCTACAATGAGCAGTTCTTC. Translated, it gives CASSGASGRASSYNEQFF.

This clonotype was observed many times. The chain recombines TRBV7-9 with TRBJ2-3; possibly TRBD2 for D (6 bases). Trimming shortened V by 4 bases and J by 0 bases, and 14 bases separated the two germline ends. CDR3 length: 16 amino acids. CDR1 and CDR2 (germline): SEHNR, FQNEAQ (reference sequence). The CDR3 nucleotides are TGTGCCAGCAGCTCCCCCGGGGGATTGAGCACAGATACGCAGTATTTT. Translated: CASSSPGGLSTDTQYF.

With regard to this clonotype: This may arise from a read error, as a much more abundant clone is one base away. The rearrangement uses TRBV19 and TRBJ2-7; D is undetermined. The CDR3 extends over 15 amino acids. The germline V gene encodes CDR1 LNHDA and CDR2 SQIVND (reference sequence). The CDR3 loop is CASSMPGVGSYEHYF. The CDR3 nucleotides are TGTGCCAGTAGTATGCCTGGGGTTGGTTCCTACGAGCATTACTTC.

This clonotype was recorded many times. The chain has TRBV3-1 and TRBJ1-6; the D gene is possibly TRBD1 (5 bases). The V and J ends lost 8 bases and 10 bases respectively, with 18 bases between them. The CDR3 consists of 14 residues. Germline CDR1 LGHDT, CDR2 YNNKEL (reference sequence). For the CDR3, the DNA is TGTGCCAGCCGGGACTATCTAATCGAATCACCCCTCCACTTT. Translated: CASRDYLIESPLHF. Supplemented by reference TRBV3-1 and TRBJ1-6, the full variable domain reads DTAVSQTPKYLVTQMGNDKSIKCEQNLGHDTMYWYKQDSKKFLKIMFSYNNKELIINETVPNRFSPKSPDKAHLNLHINSLELGDSAVYFCASRDYLIESPLHFGNGTRLTVT.

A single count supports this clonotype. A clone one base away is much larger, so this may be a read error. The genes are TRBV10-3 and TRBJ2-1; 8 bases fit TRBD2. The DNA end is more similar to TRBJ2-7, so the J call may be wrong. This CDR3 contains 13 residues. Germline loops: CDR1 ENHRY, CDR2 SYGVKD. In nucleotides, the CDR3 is TGTGCCATTGAGGGACTAGGAACCAATGAGCAGTACTTC. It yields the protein CAIEGLGTNEQYF.

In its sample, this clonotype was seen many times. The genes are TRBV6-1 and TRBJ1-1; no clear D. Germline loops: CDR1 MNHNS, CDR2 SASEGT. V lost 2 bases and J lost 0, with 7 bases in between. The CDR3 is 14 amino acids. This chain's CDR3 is CASSEQLMNTEAFF. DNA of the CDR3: TGTGCCAGCAGTGAACAGCTTATGAACACTGAAGCTTTCTTT.

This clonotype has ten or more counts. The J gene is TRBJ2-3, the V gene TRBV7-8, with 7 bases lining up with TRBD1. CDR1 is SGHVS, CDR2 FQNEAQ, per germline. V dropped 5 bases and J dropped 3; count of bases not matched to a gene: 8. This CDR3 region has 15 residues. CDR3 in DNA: TGTGCCAGCAGCGAGACAGGGAGTGTGACAGATACGCAGTATTTT. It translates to CASSETGSVTDTQYF. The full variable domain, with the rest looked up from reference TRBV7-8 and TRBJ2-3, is GAGVSQSPRYKVAKRGQDVALRCDPISGHVSLFWYQQALGQGPEFLTYFQNEAQLDKSGLPSDRFFAERPEGSVSTLKIQRTQQEDSAVYLCASSETGSVTDTQYFGPGTRLTVL.

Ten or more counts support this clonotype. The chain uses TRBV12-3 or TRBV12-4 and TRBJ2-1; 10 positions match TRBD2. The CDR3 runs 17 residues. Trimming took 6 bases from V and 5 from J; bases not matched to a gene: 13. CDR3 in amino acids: CASSSLALSGRDNEQFF. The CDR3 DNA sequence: TGTGCCAGCAGCTCCTTGGCCCTAAGCGGGAGGGACAATGAGCAGTTCTTC.

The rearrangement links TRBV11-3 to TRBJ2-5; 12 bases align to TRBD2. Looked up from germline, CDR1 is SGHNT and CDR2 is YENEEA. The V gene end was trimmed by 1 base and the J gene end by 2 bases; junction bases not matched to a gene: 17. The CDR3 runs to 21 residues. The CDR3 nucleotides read TGTGCCAGCAGCTTAGTCCCCTCCGGGGCTAGCGGGAGGGTTTTTCAAGAGACCCAGTACTTC. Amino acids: CASSLVPSGASGRVFQETQYF.

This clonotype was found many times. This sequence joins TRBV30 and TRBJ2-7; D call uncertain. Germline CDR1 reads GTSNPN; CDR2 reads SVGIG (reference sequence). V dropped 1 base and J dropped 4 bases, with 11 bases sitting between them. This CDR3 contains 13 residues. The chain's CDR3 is CAWSAPIGYEQYF. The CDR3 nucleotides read TGTGCCTGGAGTGCCCCCATAGGGTACGAGCAGTACTTC.

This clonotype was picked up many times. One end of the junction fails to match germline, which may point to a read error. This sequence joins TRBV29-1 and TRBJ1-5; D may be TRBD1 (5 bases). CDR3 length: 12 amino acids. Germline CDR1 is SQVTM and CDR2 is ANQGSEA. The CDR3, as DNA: TGCAGCGTTGGGGACGGCAACCAGCCCCAGCATTTT. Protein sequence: CSVGDGNQPQHF.

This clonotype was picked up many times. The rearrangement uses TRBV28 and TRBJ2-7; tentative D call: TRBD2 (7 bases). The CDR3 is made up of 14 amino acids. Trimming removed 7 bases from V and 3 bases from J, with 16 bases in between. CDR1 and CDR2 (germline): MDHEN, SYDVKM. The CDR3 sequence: CASISGGRGYEQYF. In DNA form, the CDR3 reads TGTGCCAGCATCTCGGGGGGCCGGGGCTACGAGCAGTACTTC.

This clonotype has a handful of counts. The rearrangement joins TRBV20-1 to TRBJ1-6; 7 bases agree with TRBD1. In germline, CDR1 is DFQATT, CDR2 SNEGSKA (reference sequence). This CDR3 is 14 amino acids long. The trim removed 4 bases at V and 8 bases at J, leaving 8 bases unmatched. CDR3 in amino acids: CSAIPGGPDSPLHF. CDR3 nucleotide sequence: TGCAGTGCTATCCCAGGGGGGCCGGATTCACCCCTCCACTTT.

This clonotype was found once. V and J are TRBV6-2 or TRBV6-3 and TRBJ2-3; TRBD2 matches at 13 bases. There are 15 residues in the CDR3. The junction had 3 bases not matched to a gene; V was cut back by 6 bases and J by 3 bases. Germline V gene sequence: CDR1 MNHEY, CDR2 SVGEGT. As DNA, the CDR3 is TGTGCCAGCAGGGGACTAGCGGGACAGACAGATACGCAGTATTTT. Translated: CASRGLAGQTDTQYF.